The clone carrying this T cell receptor (beta chain) was counted many times. The data derive from a study of T-cell reconstitution after alpha-beta-depleted transplantation in children. Researchers prepared the TCRbeta library using unique molecular identifiers, the study reports. MiXCR was run by TCRdb on the PCR reads, yielding one entry per CDR3 protein. The top ten clones hold 3% of a sample with 190,000 or so distinct CDR3 sequences, 6.5% to 7.5% of them seen once. Germline loops: CDR1 SGHRS, CDR2 YFSETQ. CDR3 size: 19 residues. J gave up 7 bases and V 0 bases, and 17 bases lay outside the gene matches.

Sequenced material: PBMCs from the stem cell graft donor, taken from the stem cell graft. This clonotype was sampled from a human donor who donated a stem cell graft to a child with Wiskott-Aldrich syndrome. The chain has TRBV5-1 and TRBJ2-1, with 9 nucleotides matching TRBD1. The CDR3 nucleotides are TGCGCCAGCAGCTTGGGTCGCCCTTGGGACAGGGTAAATGGTAATGAGCAGTTCTTC. Protein sequence: CASSLGRPWDRVNGNEQFF. Based on the CDR3 plus reference TRBV5-1 and TRBJ2-1, the full variable domain is KAGVTQTPRYLIKTRGQQVTLSCSPISGHRSVSWYQQTPGQGLQFLFEYFSETQRNKGNFPGRFSGRQFSNSRSEMNVSTLELGDSALYLCASSLGRPWDRVNGNEQFFGPGTRLTVL.